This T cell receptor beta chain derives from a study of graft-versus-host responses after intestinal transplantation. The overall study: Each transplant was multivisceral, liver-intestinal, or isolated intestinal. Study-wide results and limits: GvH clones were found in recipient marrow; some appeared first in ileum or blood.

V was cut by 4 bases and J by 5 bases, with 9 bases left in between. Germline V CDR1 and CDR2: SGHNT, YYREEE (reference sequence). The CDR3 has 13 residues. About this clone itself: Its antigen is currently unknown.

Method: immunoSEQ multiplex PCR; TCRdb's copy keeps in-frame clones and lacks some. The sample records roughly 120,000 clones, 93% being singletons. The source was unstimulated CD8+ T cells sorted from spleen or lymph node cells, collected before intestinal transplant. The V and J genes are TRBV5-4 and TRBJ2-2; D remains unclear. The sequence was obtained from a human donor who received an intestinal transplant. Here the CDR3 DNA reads TGTGCCAGCAGCACCCAAGAGACCGGGGAGCTGTTTTTT. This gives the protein CASSTQETGELFF.